Listed below are T cell receptor beta chains from one sample, sequenced in a study of PD-L1 blockade in urothelial cancer. Profiled with immunoSEQ multiplex PCR; TCRdb holds only in-frame clones, not every one. The data contain around 68,000 clones, over 75% of them singletons. Sequencing used PBMCs, obtained around atezolizumab (anti-PD-L1) treatment. These receptors were taken from a man in his 70s with urothelial cancer. CDR3s leave out the opening cysteine and the closing phenylalanine or tryptophan. Fields, in order: J gene, D gene, V gene, CDR3 protein. D genes are given only for firm matches.

j_gene: TRBJ1-4; d_gene: TRBD1; v_gene: TRBV27; CDR3aa: ASRGQGGFEKLF
j_gene: TRBJ1-2; d_gene: -; v_gene: TRBV6-5; CDR3aa: ASSYQAAGNYGYT
j_gene: TRBJ1-4; d_gene: TRBD1; v_gene: TRBV4-1; CDR3aa: ASSQENRGGKLF
j_gene: TRBJ1-1; d_gene: -; v_gene: TRBV7-9; CDR3aa: ASSLVEADEAF
j_gene: TRBJ2-2; d_gene: -; v_gene: TRBV5-1; CDR3aa: ASSPTSLLGSGELF
j_gene: TRBJ2-7; d_gene: TRBD2; v_gene: TRBV4-3; CDR3aa: ASSQDLAAAYEQY
j_gene: TRBJ2-7; d_gene: TRBD1; v_gene: TRBV28; CDR3aa: ASSWAYGQADYEQY
j_gene: TRBJ2-7; d_gene: TRBD2; v_gene: TRBV4-3; CDR3aa: ASSPLAGESYEQY
j_gene: TRBJ1-5; d_gene: -; v_gene: TRBV19; CDR3aa: ASSIKNSRNQPQH
j_gene: TRBJ2-2; d_gene: -; v_gene: TRBV19; CDR3aa: ASSPQGSTGELF
j_gene: -; d_gene: TRBD2; v_gene: TRBV6-1; CDR3aa: ASRELAGAYEQY
j_gene: TRBJ2-3; d_gene: TRBD1; v_gene: TRBV6-1; CDR3aa: ASSGQGPDTQY
j_gene: TRBJ1-4; d_gene: TRBD1; v_gene: TRBV7-2; CDR3aa: ASSQQGWGSEKLF
j_gene: TRBJ2-7; d_gene: TRBD1; v_gene: TRBV27; CDR3aa: ASSLGWTGGYEQY
j_gene: TRBJ2-5; d_gene: TRBD2; v_gene: TRBV27; CDR3aa: ASRLTPFNREAETQY
j_gene: TRBJ1-1; d_gene: -; v_gene: TRBV15; CDR3aa: ATSRDRGITEAF
j_gene: TRBJ2-1; d_gene: TRBD1; v_gene: TRBV18; CDR3aa: ASSSGQGKANEQF
j_gene: TRBJ2-2; d_gene: -; v_gene: TRBV7-3; CDR3aa: ASRPGGAGTGELF
j_gene: TRBJ2-7; d_gene: -; v_gene: TRBV5-1; CDR3aa: ASSPAGDGGSGQY
j_gene: TRBJ2-2; d_gene: -; v_gene: TRBV6-5; CDR3aa: ASSSLPGHDTGELF
j_gene: TRBJ2-1; d_gene: -; v_gene: TRBV4-2; CDR3aa: ASSKTGSSYNEQF
j_gene: TRBJ1-5; d_gene: -; v_gene: TRBV5-6; CDR3aa: ASSLYRVNQPQH
j_gene: TRBJ2-7; d_gene: TRBD1; v_gene: TRBV7-6; CDR3aa: ASSLARTGYEQY
j_gene: TRBJ1-1; d_gene: -; v_gene: TRBV5-5; CDR3aa: ASSLDRRNTEAF
j_gene: TRBJ2-1; d_gene: TRBD2; v_gene: TRBV11-2; CDR3aa: ASSSGLRRGQRERNEQF
j_gene: TRBJ1-1; d_gene: TRBD1; v_gene: TRBV6-5; CDR3aa: ASSLGQGDTEAF
j_gene: TRBJ2-3; d_gene: -; v_gene: TRBV27; CDR3aa: ASSLYRGSTDTQY
j_gene: TRBJ1-4; d_gene: -; v_gene: TRBV19; CDR3aa: ASTSPRDSNEKLF
j_gene: TRBJ1-2; d_gene: -; v_gene: TRBV18; CDR3aa: ASSPPGFYGYT
j_gene: TRBJ1-1; d_gene: -; v_gene: TRBV27; CDR3aa: ASGLAGALTEAF
j_gene: TRBJ2-7; d_gene: TRBD2; v_gene: TRBV19; CDR3aa: ASSFGDTGGSEQY
j_gene: TRBJ2-5; d_gene: -; v_gene: TRBV7-6; CDR3aa: ASSRLGETQY
j_gene: TRBJ1-2; d_gene: -; v_gene: TRBV6-5; CDR3aa: ASSAGGPYGYT
j_gene: TRBJ2-6; d_gene: TRBD1; v_gene: TRBV27; CDR3aa: ASSLSGTGFSSGANVLT
j_gene: TRBJ1-2; d_gene: -; v_gene: TRBV27; CDR3aa: ASSSVWGRNYGYT
j_gene: TRBJ2-7; d_gene: TRBD1; v_gene: TRBV6-5; CDR3aa: ASNSGQGDYEQY
j_gene: TRBJ2-5; d_gene: -; v_gene: TRBV28; CDR3aa: ASSLESEPEYQETQY